This T cell receptor (beta chain) was observed in a study of T-cell reconstitution after alpha-beta-depleted transplantation in children. The ends lost 1 base at V and 2 bases at J; junction bases unmatched: 8. CDR3 length: 16 residues. In germline, CDR1 is MGHDK, CDR2 SYGVNS. This sample's TCRbeta library carried unique molecular identifier barcodes. TCRdb re-derived calls from the PCR reads in MiXCR, one entry per CDR3 protein. The repertoire holds around 500,000 distinct CDR3 sequences, with more than 20% as singletons. This receptor was obtained from a boy under two years old who had a stem cell transplant for acute myeloid leukemia, so the T cells may come from the graft donor. This sample comprised PBMCs, mostly from graft donor cells, obtained 360 days after TCRalphabeta/CD19-depleted stem cell transplant. The rearrangement uses TRBV25-1 and TRBJ2-7; the match to TRBD2 covers 7 bases. In nucleotides, the CDR3 is TGTGCCAGCAGTGAATGGGATGATGGGGGGGCCTACGAGCAGTACTTC. This sequence encodes CASSEWDDGGAYEQYF.